One and the same sample provided the 28 T cell receptor beta chains below, sequenced in a study of T-cell reconstitution after alpha-beta-depleted transplantation in children. Using unique molecular identifiers, the investigators prepared the TCRbeta library. In TCRdb, the PCR reads were re-called with MiXCR into one record per CDR3 protein. The table shows more than 400,000 distinct CDR3 sequences, with roughly two fifths occurring only once. The sequenced sample was PBMCs, obtained before TCRalphabeta/CD19-depleted stem cell transplant. The receptors were sampled from a girl aged 2-15 years with aplastic anemia, due to receive a stem cell transplant.

V usage is TRBV9 and J usage is TRBJ2-3; D may be TRBD2 (7 bases). The CDR3 sequence is 16 residues long. Germline CDR1 reads SGDLS; CDR2 reads YYNGEE. The V end lost 0 bases, the J end lost 2 bases, and 13 bases lay between the germline ends. CDR3 nucleotides: TGTGCCAGCAGCGTAGGGATGCGGGGGCTCACAGATACGCAGTATTTT. It translates to CASSVGMRGLTDTQYF. The variable domain in full, with the rest retrieved from reference TRBV9 and TRBJ2-3, is DSGVTQTPKHLITATGQRVTLRCSPRSGDLSVYWYQQSLDQGLQFLIQYYNGEERAKGNILERFSAQQFPDLHSELNLSSLELGDSALYFCASSVGMRGLTDTQYFGPGTRLTVL.

The chain links TRBV20-1 to TRBJ2-5, with D perhaps being TRBD1 or TRBD2 (5 bases each). CDR1 and CDR2 (germline): DFQATT, SNEGSKA (reference sequence). Trimming shortened V by 6 bases and J by 6 bases, and 11 bases separated the two germline ends. This CDR3 has 11 amino acids. The CDR3 DNA is TGCAGTGCCGGGGCCGTGAAGACCCAGTACTTC. Its protein product is CSAGAVKTQYF.

The chain employs TRBV29-1 and TRBJ2-7, with 9 bases fitting TRBD1. Trimming cost V 4 bases and J 2 bases; bases outside gene matches: 6. Germline CDR1 SQVTM, CDR2 ANQGSEA. There are 14 residues in the CDR3. DNA of the CDR3: TGCAGCGTTGTGAGGGGACAGGGCCCCTACGAGCAGTACTTC. This encodes CSVVRGQGPYEQYF.

The V call is TRBV7-2, the J call TRBJ2-5, with a possible D match to TRBD1 (5 bases). Trimming pared 3 bases from V and 1 base from J, leaving 9 bases between. Germline V lookup: CDR1 SGHTA, CDR2 FQGNSA. The CDR3 extends over 14 amino acids. CDR3 in DNA: TGTGCCAGCAGCTTGGGGCAGACCCAAGAGACCCAGTACTTC. Its translation: CASSLGQTQETQYF.

Many counts were recorded for this clonotype. V gene TRBV19 combines with J gene TRBJ2-2; D not certain. Germline CDR1 LNHDA, CDR2 SQIVND (reference sequence). V lost 7 bases, J lost 3 bases, and 3 bases lay in between. The CDR3 extends over 11 amino acids. The DNA of the CDR3 is TGTGCCAGTATCCACACCGGGGAGCTGTTTTTT. Translating gives CASIHTGELFF.

This clonotype occurred a few times. The CDR3 sequence: CASLDRGTGELFF. The CDR3 nucleotides are TGTGCCAGCTTAGACAGGGGCACCGGGGAGCTGTTTTTT. The chain couples TRBV28 to TRBJ2-2, with 8 bases lining up with TRBD1. CDR1 and CDR2 (germline): MDHEN, SYDVKM. This CDR3 has 13 amino acids. The trim removed 8 bases at V and 4 bases at J, leaving 3 bases unmatched.

This clonotype was counted many times. The V call is TRBV29-1, the J call TRBJ2-1; 8 bases align to TRBD2. Trimming cost V 6 bases and J 6 bases; bases outside gene matches: 19. Germline V lookup: CDR1 SQVTM, CDR2 ANQGSEA. The CDR3 totals 17 residues. The CDR3 coding sequence is TGCAGCGTCCCTGGGGGACTAGTATTTTTGAGGTCCAATGAGCAGTTCTTC. Translated: CSVPGGLVFLRSNEQFF.

CDR3 protein: CSVVTPGSYNEQFF. As DNA, the CDR3 is TGCAGCGTTGTTACCCCAGGTTCCTACAATGAGCAGTTCTTC. V gene TRBV29-1 combines with J gene TRBJ2-1; D unclear. Germline lookup yields CDR1 SQVTM and CDR2 ANQGSEA. Deletions cut 4 bases from V and 1 base from J, with 11 bases between. CDR3 length: 14 amino acids.

This clonotype was picked up many times. The genes are TRBV7-9 and TRBJ2-1; perhaps TRBD2 as D (6 bases). Germline V lookup: CDR1 SEHNR, CDR2 FQNEAQ (reference sequence). Deletions cut 2 bases from V and 7 bases from J, with 21 bases between. CDR3 length: 17 amino acids. For the CDR3, the DNA is TGTGCCAGCAGCTTATACGGAGGAGGGGAATTACAGAATGAGCAGTTCTTC. The encoded protein is CASSLYGGGELQNEQFF.

CDR3 amino acids: CSARDSWPGTTKETQYF. DNA of the CDR3: TGCAGTGCTAGAGATAGTTGGCCCGGGACAACTAAAGAGACCCAGTACTTC. This chain joins TRBV20-1 and TRBJ2-5; D may be TRBD1 (6 bases). V was shortened by 0 bases and J by 3 bases, with 20 bases between the two germline ends. This CDR3 has 17 residues. The germline CDR1 and CDR2 sequences are DFQATT and SNEGSKA (reference sequence).

A single count supports this clonotype. This rearrangement joins TRBV10-3 to TRBJ2-3; tentatively, D is TRBD2 (5 bases). V lost 5 bases to trimming and J lost 6 bases, with 21 bases between them. The CDR3 totals 16 residues. Germline loops: CDR1 ENHRY, CDR2 SYGVKD. The CDR3 bases are TGTGCCATCAGTTCGGTTGGAGCGGAGCTGAGTGATACGCAGTATTTT. Amino acid sequence: CAISSVGAELSDTQYF.

J is TRBJ1-2 and V is TRBV20-1; D may be TRBD1 (6 bases). Germline V gives CDR1 DFQATT, CDR2 SNEGSKA (reference sequence). The CDR3 covers 11 residues. V was trimmed by 1 base and J by 7 bases, leaving 7 bases between them. The CDR3 DNA reads as TGCAGTGCTAGAGGACAGGCTGGCTACACCTTC. This translates into CSARGQAGYTF.

This clonotype appeared many times. The genes are TRBV12-3 or TRBV12-4 and TRBJ1-2; a weak D match, TRBD1 (5 bases). The ends were cut back, 7 bases at V and 1 base at J, with 13 bases in the middle. The CDR3 totals 14 residues. The CDR3 here is CASTPGGNNYGYTF. The CDR3 coding sequence is TGTGCCAGCACCCCGGGGGGTAATAACTATGGCTACACCTTC.

The chain is built from TRBV5-5 and TRBJ2-1; D is undetermined. Germline CDR1 is SGHKS and CDR2 is YYEKEE (reference sequence). Trimming pared 0 bases from V and 8 bases from J, leaving 9 bases between. The CDR3 sequence is 13 residues long. The CDR3 DNA reads as TGTGCCAGCAGCTTGGCCGCAGGAGATGAGCAGTTCTTC. It codes for CASSLAAGDEQFF.

This clonotype showed up just a few times. Here the CDR3 reads CASSFPGATQYF. The CDR3 nucleotides are TGTGCCAGCAGCTTCCCGGGTGCTACGCAGTATTTT. The chain couples TRBV7-2 to TRBJ2-3; D remains unclear. Trimming removed 3 bases at V and 8 bases at J, with 9 bases between. The CDR3 totals 12 residues. CDR1 is SGHTA and CDR2 is FQGNSA in the germline V gene.

This clonotype has at least ten counts. J is TRBJ1-1 and V is TRBV5-1; the match to TRBD1 covers 8 bases. V shed 2 bases, J shed 0 bases, and the junction held 6 bases outside the gene matches. This CDR3 comprises 16 residues. Germline V lookup: CDR1 SGHRS, CDR2 YFSETQ. The CDR3 nucleotides read TGCGCCAGCAGCTTTCGGACAGGGCGCATGAACACTGAAGCTTTCTTT. Protein: CASSFRTGRMNTEAFF.

This chain connects TRBV12-5 to TRBJ2-5; 7 nucleotides line up with TRBD1. This CDR3 region has 13 residues. V gave up 7 bases and J gave up 5 bases; unmatched junction bases: 7. Germline V gene lookup returns CDR1 LGHNT and CDR2 FRNRAP. CDR3 residues: CASASTGIETQYF. CDR3 DNA: TGTGCTAGTGCCTCGACAGGGATCGAGACCCAGTACTTC.

This clonotype was picked up many times. The genes are TRBV6-6 and TRBJ1-6; no clear D gene. The CDR3 loop spans 11 amino acids. The germline V gene has CDR1 MNHNY and CDR2 SVGAGI (reference sequence). Trimming pared 0 bases from V and 14 bases from J, leaving 5 bases between. In DNA, the CDR3 is TGTGCCAGCAGTTACTCTGGGACCCTCCACTTT. Amino acid sequence: CASSYSGTLHF.

Many counts were recorded for this clonotype. This chain connects TRBV14 to TRBJ2-1; D might be TRBD2 (5 bases). The germline V gene encodes CDR1 SGHDN and CDR2 FVKESK. Trimming removed 6 bases at V and 8 bases at J, with 11 bases between. The CDR3 runs to 12 residues. The CDR3 bases are TGTGCCAGCAGTCCTACTAGTTATGAGCAGTTCTTC. This codes for CASSPTSYEQFF.

About this clonotype: One base away lies a much larger clone, so this may be a sequencing read error. The chain joins TRBV15 to TRBJ1-2; 11 bases match TRBD1. V gave up 7 bases and J gave up 10 bases; unmatched junction bases: 17. There are 16 residues in the CDR3. Germline CDR1 LNHNV, CDR2 YYDKDF (reference sequence). The CDR3 DNA reads as TGTGCCACCACCCGAAAACCGGACAGGGGGCAGGAAGCCTACACCTTC. It is translated as CATTRKPDRGQEAYTF.

The CDR3 region has the DNA TGTGCCAGTAGTATCGCGAGGACAAGGAGTGGCTACACCTTC. Amino acids: CASSIARTRSGYTF. V is TRBV19 and J is TRBJ1-2; D may be TRBD1 (5 bases). The germline V gene encodes CDR1 LNHDA and CDR2 SQIVND (reference sequence). The CDR3 extends over 14 amino acids. V was cut by 3 bases and J by 7 bases, with 15 bases left in between.

This clonotype was seen a handful of times. The gene calls are TRBV5-1 and TRBJ2-4; a possible D gene is TRBD1 (5 bases). Trimming cost V 4 bases and J 1 base, with 15 bases left between them. The germline V gene has CDR1 SGHRS and CDR2 YFSETQ. The CDR3 is 16 amino acids. DNA of the CDR3: TGCGCCAGCAGCGGCCAGGGTCTCATGGCCAAAAACATTCAGTACTTC. This sequence encodes CASSGQGLMAKNIQYF.

This chain joins TRBV6-1 and TRBJ2-1; 13 nucleotides align to TRBD2. Germline V gives CDR1 MNHNS, CDR2 SASEGT. The CDR3 length is 17 residues. Trimming took 8 bases from V and 4 from J; bases not matched to a gene: 11. As DNA, the CDR3 is TGTGCCAGCCCTCGTGAACTAGCGGGAGGGGGGTACAATGAGCAGTTCTTC. Protein sequence: CASPRELAGGGYNEQFF.

J is TRBJ1-4 and V is TRBV12-3 or TRBV12-4; D call uncertain. Trimming took off 4 bases at V and 2 bases at J, with 11 bases between the two ends. The CDR3 extends over 15 amino acids. CDR3 residues: CASSSLPGTNEKLFF. The CDR3 nucleotides are TGTGCCAGCAGTTCGTTGCCCGGGACTAATGAAAAACTGTTTTTT.

This clonotype came up a few times. The chain combines TRBV19 with TRBJ2-7; maybe TRBD1 (5 bases). The germline V gene has CDR1 LNHDA and CDR2 SQIVND (reference sequence). The CDR3 length is 14 residues. Trimming left V 10 bases short and J 5 bases short, with 21 bases between. CDR3 coding DNA: TGTGCCAACCCCTCCCAGCAGGGTAAGAACGAGCAGTACTTC. Protein product: CANPSQQGKNEQYF.

The CDR3 loop is CSANPRGDQPQHF. CDR3 in DNA: TGCAGTGCTAATCCCCGGGGGGATCAGCCCCAGCATTTT. J is TRBJ1-5 and V is TRBV20-1; the D gene is possibly TRBD1 (5 bases). The CDR3 loop spans 13 amino acids. V lost 4 bases and J lost 5, with 12 bases in between. Germline assignment: CDR1 DFQATT and CDR2 SNEGSKA (reference sequence).

In regard to this clonotype: At one boundary the junction diverges from the germline segment, which might be a read error. V is TRBV5-1 and J is TRBJ1-1; D remains unclear. CDR1 and CDR2 (germline): SGHRS, YFSETQ. There are 13 residues in the CDR3. The CDR3 DNA follows: TGCGCCAGCAGCTTGGTTGAAAACACTGAAGCTTTGTTT. Residues: CASSLVENTEALF.

The gene calls are TRBV27 and TRBJ2-7; TRBD2 matches 10 bases. The germline gives CDR1 MNHEY, CDR2 SMNVEV (reference sequence). The CDR3 totals 17 residues. The V gene end was trimmed by 4 bases and the J gene end by 0 bases; junction bases not matched to a gene: 9. The CDR3 is CASSSPASGRNSYEQYF. The CDR3 DNA reads TGTGCCAGCAGTTCCCCTGCTAGCGGGAGAAACTCCTACGAGCAGTACTTC.